The 19 T cell receptor beta chains presented below share a single source sample, sequenced in a study of technical replicates of blood from a few donors. This table comes from immunoSEQ multiplex PCR, and its TCRdb copy is limited to in-frame clones, with some not included. The sample comprises about 83,000 clones, about 92% of which are singletons, and around 0.27% rests with the top ten. What was sequenced was T cells isolated from PBMCs. These receptors originate from a human donor in good health.

The chain employs TRBV27 and TRBJ2-7; perhaps TRBD2 as D (5 bases). Trimming took 5 bases from V and 5 from J, leaving 19 bases between them. The CDR3 sequence is 15 residues long. Germline CDR1 reads MNHEY; CDR2 reads SMNVEV (reference sequence). The DNA of the CDR3 is TGTGCCAGCAGTAGGAGGAGTCTGATCGGCGACGAGCAGTACTTC. The encoded protein is CASSRRSLIGDEQYF.

A single count supports this clone. The chain employs TRBV6-1 and TRBJ1-1; a possible D gene is TRBD1 (5 bases). Trimming took off 2 bases at V and 11 bases at J, with 18 bases between the two ends. The CDR3 has 14 residues. Germline V gene lookup returns CDR1 MNHNS and CDR2 SASEGT. In DNA form, the CDR3 reads TGTGCCAGCAGTGAAAATTTTGGGGGGGGTGAGGCTTTCTTT. It yields the protein CASSENFGGGEAFF.

The chain joins TRBV6-5 to TRBJ2-1, with 8 bases identical to TRBD1. The CDR3 runs to 14 residues. V was clipped by 5 bases and J by 7 bases; unmatched bases: 7. Germline loops: CDR1 MNHEY, CDR2 SVGAGI. CDR3 amino acids: CASSMGQDWNEQFF. The CDR3, as DNA: TGTGCCAGCAGTATGGGACAGGATTGGAATGAGCAGTTCTTC.

The chain couples TRBV2 to TRBJ1-3; D unclear. Germline values: CDR1 SNHLY, CDR2 FYNNEI. The CDR3 sequence is 13 residues long. Trimming left V 7 bases short and J 0 bases short, with 7 bases between. In nucleotides, the CDR3 is TGTGCCAGCACCGGGGACTCTGGAAACACCATATATTTT. This encodes CASTGDSGNTIYF.

This sequence joins TRBV5-6 and TRBJ2-7, with 11 positions matching TRBD2. CDR1 is SGHDT and CDR2 is YYEEEE in the germline V gene. The CDR3 consists of 17 residues. Unmatched junction bases numbered 15, after V lost 4 bases and J lost 6 bases. The CDR3, as DNA: TGTGCCAGCAGCCCCCTAACTAGCGGGAGTAGTACGAGCGAGCAGTACTTC. Translated: CASSPLTSGSSTSEQYF.

This sequence joins TRBV4-1 and TRBJ2-5; 7 positions match TRBD2. Germline V lookup: CDR1 MGHRA, CDR2 YSYEKL. J lost 5 bases, V lost 4 bases, and 10 bases had no gene match. This CDR3 contains 15 residues. The CDR3 reads CASSLSRGGRETQYF. The CDR3 nucleotides read TGCGCCAGCAGCCTGTCCCGGGGAGGGCGGGAGACCCAGTACTTC.

This clone was counted a single time. The chain carries TRBV28 and TRBJ1-5, with D possibly TRBD1 on 5 matching bases. Germline lookup yields CDR1 MDHEN and CDR2 SYDVKM. The CDR3 covers 15 residues. V shed 6 bases and J shed 4 bases, with 16 bases lying between them. CDR3 sequence reads: CASSRARVGNQPQHF. For the CDR3, the DNA is TGTGCCAGCAGCCGGGCCAGGGTCGGGAATCAGCCCCAGCATTTT.

CDR3 bases: TGTGCCAGCAGCTCCCAACAGGGGGCGAGGGGAAACACCATATATTTT. This codes for CASSSQQGARGNTIYF. The V call is TRBV7-8, the J call TRBJ1-3, with TRBD1 matching 9 bases. CDR1 and CDR2 (germline): SGHVS, FQNEAQ. V lost 4 bases, J lost 4 bases, and 8 bases stayed unmatched. This CDR3 is 16 amino acids long.

This clone occurred a few times. The chain has TRBV2 and TRBJ1-2; D is possibly TRBD1 (5 bases). The CDR3 extends over 12 amino acids. V shed 10 bases and J shed 8 bases, with 17 bases lying between them. Germline CDR1 and CDR2: SNHLY and FYNNEI. The CDR3 DNA reads as TGTGCCACCATGGGGCTAGGGCGAGGCTACACCTTC. Its translation: CATMGLGRGYTF.

This sequence joins TRBV28 and TRBJ2-1; tentative D call: TRBD1 (6 bases). CDR1 and CDR2 from the germline V gene are MDHEN and SYDVKM. Trimming shortened V by 7 bases and J by 12 bases, and 16 bases separated the two germline ends. CDR3 length: 12 amino acids. DNA of the CDR3: TGTGCCAGCAATACAAGGGACAACGTGCAGTTCTTC. It specifies CASNTRDNVQFF.

V and J are TRBV29-1 and TRBJ2-3, with 10 bases lining up with TRBD2. CDR1 and CDR2 from the germline V gene are SQVTM and ANQGSEA. V was clipped by 4 bases and J by 1 base; unmatched bases: 11. The CDR3 is 17 residues long. The CDR3 loop reads CSVVPLAGDARTDTQYF. DNA for the CDR3: TGCAGCGTTGTACCCCTAGCGGGAGACGCCCGCACAGATACGCAGTATTTT.

The rearrangement joins TRBV4-2 to TRBJ1-2; unclear D gene. Trimming took off 4 bases at V and 3 bases at J, with 24 bases between the two ends. In germline, CDR1 is LGHNA, CDR2 YNFKEQ. This CDR3 is built from 18 residues. CDR3 DNA sequence: TGTGCCAGCAGCCCGGAGCCCGGGTCCCCGCGAGGTGACTATGGCTACACCTTC. Translated, it gives CASSPEPGSPRGDYGYTF.

The chain recombines TRBV19 with TRBJ1-5; tentatively, D is TRBD1 (5 bases). The germline V and J ends were trimmed by 5 bases and 2 bases, with 10 bases remaining between them. CDR1 and CDR2 (germline): LNHDA, SQIVND (reference sequence). CDR3 length: 14 residues. CDR3 nucleotide sequence: TGTGCCAGTAGTCGGACACCGGGCAATCAGCCCCAGCATTTT. Amino acid sequence: CASSRTPGNQPQHF.

The rearrangement links TRBV4-2 to TRBJ2-7; 8 nucleotides agree with TRBD1. Germline lookup yields CDR1 LGHNA and CDR2 YNFKEQ. V lost 5 bases to trimming and J lost 5 bases; unmatched junction nucleotides: 8. The CDR3 has 14 amino acids. The chain's CDR3 is CASSDRQGSHEQYF. CDR3 sequence (DNA): TGTGCCAGCAGCGACCGACAGGGGTCCCACGAGCAGTACTTC.

This clone was found once. V gene TRBV9 combines with J gene TRBJ2-1; tentatively, D is TRBD2 (6 bases). Germline V lookup: CDR1 SGDLS, CDR2 YYNGEE. With 0 bases removed from V and 6 bases from J, the gap between germline ends came to 13 bases. This CDR3 is built from 15 residues. The CDR3 here is CASSVEAGGINEQFF. The CDR3 DNA sequence: TGTGCCAGCAGCGTAGAAGCGGGTGGAATCAATGAGCAGTTCTTC.

This chain uses TRBV18 with TRBJ2-1; 8 nucleotides match TRBD2. V dropped 2 bases and J dropped 7; count of bases not matched to a gene: 7. Germline V gene sequence: CDR1 KGHSH, CDR2 LQKENI. This CDR3 has 15 amino acids. CDR3 bases: TGTGCCAGCTCACCAGGACTAGCAGTGGCAAATGAGCAGTTCTTC. Its protein is CASSPGLAVANEQFF.

This rearrangement joins TRBV4-1 to TRBJ1-1; D gene unclear. Germline V gene data show CDR1 as MGHRA and CDR2 as YSYEKL. Trimming left V 0 bases short and J 0 bases short, with 11 bases between. The CDR3 covers 16 residues. The CDR3 is CASSQDLRGMNTEAFF. The CDR3 DNA reads as TGCGCCAGCAGCCAAGATTTACGGGGAATGAACACTGAAGCTTTCTTT.

The chain couples TRBV27 to TRBJ2-7; a weak D match, TRBD2 (6 bases). CDR3 length: 15 amino acids. Germline CDR1 and CDR2: MNHEY and SMNVEV (reference sequence). The V end was cut by 1 base, the J end by 7 bases, with 17 bases between. CDR3 protein: CASSLWGERGLEQYF. CDR3 DNA sequence: TGTGCCAGCAGTTTATGGGGGGAGAGAGGTTTGGAGCAGTACTTC.

The chain links TRBV28 to TRBJ1-2; maybe TRBD1 (5 bases). Germline CDR1 and CDR2: MDHEN and SYDVKM. V was clipped by 5 bases and J by 8 bases, with 21 bases between them. The CDR3 has 15 residues. CDR3 in DNA: TGTGCCAGCAGTAGCCCGGGACCCTCTCGGGAGGGCTACACCTTC. The encoded protein is CASSSPGPSREGYTF.